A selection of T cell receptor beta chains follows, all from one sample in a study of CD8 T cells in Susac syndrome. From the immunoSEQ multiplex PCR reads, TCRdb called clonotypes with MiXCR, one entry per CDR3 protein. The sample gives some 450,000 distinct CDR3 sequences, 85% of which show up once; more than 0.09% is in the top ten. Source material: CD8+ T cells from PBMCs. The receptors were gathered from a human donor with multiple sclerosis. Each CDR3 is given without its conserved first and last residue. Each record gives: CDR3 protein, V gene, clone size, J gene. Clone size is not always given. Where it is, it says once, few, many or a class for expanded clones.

CDR3aa: ASSDTGISYNEQF
v_gene: TRBV5-1
abundance: .
j_gene: TRBJ2-1

CDR3aa: SASHQGGTGELF
v_gene: TRBV20-1
abundance: .
j_gene: TRBJ2-2

CDR3aa: ASSLRPGTGGLEQY
v_gene: TRBV28
abundance: .
j_gene: TRBJ2-7

CDR3aa: ASSLAPSAEQY
v_gene: TRBV5-4
abundance: few
j_gene: TRBJ2-7

CDR3aa: ASSKAPGQSYEQY
v_gene: TRBV13
abundance: .
j_gene: TRBJ2-7

CDR3aa: ASSLWGGRTDTQY
v_gene: TRBV27
abundance: .
j_gene: TRBJ2-3

CDR3aa: SVEEDREAF
v_gene: TRBV29-1
abundance: .
j_gene: TRBJ1-1

CDR3aa: ASRRNEKLF
v_gene: TRBV19
abundance: .
j_gene: TRBJ1-4

CDR3aa: AWYSSSYNEQF
v_gene: TRBV30
abundance: .
j_gene: TRBJ2-1

CDR3aa: SARASSTYNEQF
v_gene: TRBV20-1
abundance: .
j_gene: TRBJ2-1

CDR3aa: ASSVTRDRYEQY
v_gene: TRBV19
abundance: .
j_gene: TRBJ2-7

CDR3aa: ASSEALGVEQY
v_gene: TRBV2
abundance: .
j_gene: TRBJ2-7

CDR3aa: AGGTSGRFLYEQY
v_gene: TRBV3-1
abundance: .
j_gene: TRBJ2-7

CDR3aa: ASSLLGPIIGYGYT
v_gene: TRBV5-1
abundance: .
j_gene: TRBJ1-2

CDR3aa: ASSFREFTEAF
v_gene: TRBV11-2
abundance: .
j_gene: TRBJ1-1

CDR3aa: AWSVQEVMNTEAF
v_gene: TRBV30
abundance: .
j_gene: TRBJ1-1

CDR3aa: ASSVEGRGTNYGYT
v_gene: TRBV9
abundance: once
j_gene: TRBJ1-2

CDR3aa: ASSGTSGRVPDTQY
v_gene: TRBV2
abundance: .
j_gene: TRBJ2-3